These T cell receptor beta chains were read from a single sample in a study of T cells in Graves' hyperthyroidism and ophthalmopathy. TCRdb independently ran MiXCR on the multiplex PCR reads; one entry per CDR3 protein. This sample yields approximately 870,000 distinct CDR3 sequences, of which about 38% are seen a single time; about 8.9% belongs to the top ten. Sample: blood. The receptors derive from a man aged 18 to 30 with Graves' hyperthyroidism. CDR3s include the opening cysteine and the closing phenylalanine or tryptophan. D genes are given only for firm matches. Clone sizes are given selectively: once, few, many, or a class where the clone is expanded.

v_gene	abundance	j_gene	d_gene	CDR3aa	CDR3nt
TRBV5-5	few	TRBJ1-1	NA	CASTLSGVGFTEAFF	TGTGCCAGCACCCTTTCTGGGGTCGGATTCACTGAAGCTTTCTTT
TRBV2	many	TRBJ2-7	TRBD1	CARGQGLEEQYF	TGTGCCAGAGGACAGGGGCTAGAGGAGCAGTACTTC
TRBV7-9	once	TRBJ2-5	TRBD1	CASSQPGTGTKETQYF	TGTGCCAGCAGCCAACCCGGGACAGGGACAAAAGAGACCCAGTACTTC
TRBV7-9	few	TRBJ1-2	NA	CASSWDIAYGYTF	TGTGCCAGCAGCTGGGACATAGCCTATGGCTACACCTTC
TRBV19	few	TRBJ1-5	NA	CASNREGLNNQPQHF	TGTGCCAGTAACCGAGAGGGGCTAAATAATCAGCCCCAGCATTTT
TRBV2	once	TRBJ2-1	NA	CASSEGGDEQFF	TGTGCCAGCAGTGAAGGCGGGGATGAGCAGTTCTTC
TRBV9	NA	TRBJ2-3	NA	CASSVAGEPDTQYF	TGTGCCAGCAGCGTAGCGGGGGAGCCCGATACGCAGTATTTT
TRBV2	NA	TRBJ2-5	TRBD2	CASSLVSGGLETQYF	TGTGCCAGCAGTTTGGTTAGCGGGGGATTGGAGACCCAGTACTTC
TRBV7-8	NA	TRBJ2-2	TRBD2	CASSTGTSDRTGELFF	TGTGCCAGCAGTACCGGGACTAGCGATCGGACCGGGGAGCTGTTTTTT
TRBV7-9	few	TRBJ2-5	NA	CASSPSTPQETQYF	TGTGCCAGCAGCCCTAGTACGCCGCAGGAGACCCAGTACTTC
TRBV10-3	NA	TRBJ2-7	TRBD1	CAIRGDRAYEQYF	TGTGCCATCAGGGGGGACAGGGCCTACGAGCAGTACTTC
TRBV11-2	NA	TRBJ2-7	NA	CATSPLGSYEQYF	TGTGCCACTAGTCCCTTAGGAAGCTACGAGCAGTACTTC
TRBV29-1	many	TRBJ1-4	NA	CSVVAVNEKLFF	TGCAGCGTTGTAGCGGTTAATGAAAAACTGTTTTTT
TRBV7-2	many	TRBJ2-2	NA	CASSLVTGAGELFF	TGTGCCAGCAGCTTAGTGACAGGAGCCGGGGAGCTGTTTTTT
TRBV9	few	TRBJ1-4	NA	CASSQDAGKLFF	TGTGCCAGCAGCCAAGATGCAGGAAAACTGTTTTTT
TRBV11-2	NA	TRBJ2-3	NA	CASNLSPGPTDTQYF	TGTGCCAGCAACCTGAGTCCGGGTCCCACAGATACGCAGTATTTT
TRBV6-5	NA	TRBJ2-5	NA	CASYIWSQYF	TGTGCCAGCTACATCTGGTCCCAGTACTTC
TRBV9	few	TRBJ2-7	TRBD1	CASTEGRWTGGCGEQYF	TGTGCCAGCACCGAGGGTCGATGGACAGGGGGATGTGGCGAGCAGTACTTC
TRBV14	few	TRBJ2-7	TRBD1	CASSQAHWTGAYEQYF	TGTGCCAGCAGCCAAGCCCATTGGACAGGGGCCTACGAGCAGTACTTC
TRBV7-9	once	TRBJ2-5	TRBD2	CASSGAIQETQYF	TGCGCCAGCAGCGGGGCTATTCAAGAGACCCAGTACTTC
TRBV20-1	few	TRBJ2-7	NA	CSAREKGGGPSYEQYF	TGCAGTGCTAGAGAGAAAGGAGGAGGCCCCTCCTACGAGCAGTACTTC
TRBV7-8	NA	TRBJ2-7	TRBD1	CASSYDQGDGWGSLEQYF	TGTGCCAGCAGCTACGACCAGGGGGACGGATGGGGTTCGCTCGAGCAGTACTTC
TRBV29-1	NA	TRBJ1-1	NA	CSINDGAEAFF	TGCAGCATCAACGACGGGGCTGAAGCTTTCTTT
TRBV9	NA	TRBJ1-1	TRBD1	CASSQDGTGGALNTEAFF	TGTGCCAGCAGCCAAGACGGGACAGGGGGCGCTTTGAACACTGAAGCTTTCTTT
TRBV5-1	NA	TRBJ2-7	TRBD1	CASAPDRSGTGDYEQYF	TGCGCCAGCGCTCCCGACCGGAGCGGGACAGGGGACTACGAGCAGTACTTC
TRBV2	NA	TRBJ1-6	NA	CVSSGSGSGNSPLHF	TGTGTCAGCAGTGGATCCGGATCGGGCAATTCACCCCTCCACTTT
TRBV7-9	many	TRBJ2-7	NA	CASSRRDGYEQYF	TGTGCCAGCAGCCGCAGGGACGGCTACGAGCAGTACTTC
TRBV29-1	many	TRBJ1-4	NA	CSVEGVGGQGSPELFF	TGCAGCGTTGAAGGTGTAGGAGGCCAGGGGTCGCCAGAACTGTTTTTT
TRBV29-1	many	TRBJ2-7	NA	CSVVLTGKEVTLF	TGCAGCGTTGTACTTACAGGGAAAGAGGTAACGCTTTTC
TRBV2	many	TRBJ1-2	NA	CASSDIYGYTF	TGTGCCAGCAGCGACATCTATGGCTACACCTTC
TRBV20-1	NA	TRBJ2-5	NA	CSASVVSRGQETQYF	TGCAGTGCTTCCGTAGTTTCCCGAGGGCAAGAGACCCAGTACTTC
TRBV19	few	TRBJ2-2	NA	CASSIGRLTGELFF	TGTGCCAGTAGTATTGGCAGACTCACCGGGGAGCTGTTTTTT
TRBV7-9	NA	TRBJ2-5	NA	CASSLWGYHTRETQYF	TGTGCCAGCAGCTTATGGGGGTACCATACGAGGGAGACCCAGTACTTC
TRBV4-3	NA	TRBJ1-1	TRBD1	CASSQEFGQGRTEAFF	TGCGCCAGCAGCCAAGAATTCGGACAGGGGCGCACTGAAGCTTTCTTT
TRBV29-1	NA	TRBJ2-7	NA	CSIGGGGSYEQYF	TGCAGTATTGGTGGCGGGGGCTCGTACGAGCAGTACTTC
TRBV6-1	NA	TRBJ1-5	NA	CASSVGSQTSAPQHF	TGTGCCAGCAGTGTAGGATCCCAAACCAGCGCGCCCCAGCATTTT
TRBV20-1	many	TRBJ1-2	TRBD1	CSAPLLDRVYGYTF	TGCAGTGCTCCCCTCTTGGACAGGGTCTATGGCTACACCTTC
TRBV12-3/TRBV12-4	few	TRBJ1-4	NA	CASVNEKLFF	TGTGCCAGCGTTAATGAAAAACTGTTTTTT
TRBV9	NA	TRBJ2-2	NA	CASSVAGNKHTGELFF	TGTGCCAGCAGCGTAGCCGGGAATAAGCACACCGGGGAGCTGTTTTTT
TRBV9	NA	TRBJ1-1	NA	CASSNSDTRNTEAFF	TGTGCCAGCAGCAATTCGGACACCCGGAACACTGAAGCTTTCTTT
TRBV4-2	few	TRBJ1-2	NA	CASSQEQYGYTF	TGTGCCAGCAGCCAAGAGCAGTATGGCTACACCTTC
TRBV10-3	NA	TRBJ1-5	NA	CAPGGYSNQPQHF	TGTGCCCCCGGGGGTTATAGCAATCAGCCCCAGCATTTT
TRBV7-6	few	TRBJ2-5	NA	CASSPYRGARVGETQYF	TGTGCCAGCAGCCCTTACCGGGGGGCCCGCGTGGGGGAGACCCAGTACTTC
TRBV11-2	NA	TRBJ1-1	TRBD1	CASSLEQGKGIF	TGTGCCAGCAGCTTAGAACAGGGGAAGGGGATCTTT
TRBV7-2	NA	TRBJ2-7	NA	CASSFSDMSEQYF	TGTGCCAGCAGTTTTTCCGACATGAGCGAGCAGTACTTC
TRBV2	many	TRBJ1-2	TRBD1	CASSEPGQGWDGYTF	TGTGCCAGCAGCGAGCCCGGACAGGGGTGGGATGGCTACACCTTC
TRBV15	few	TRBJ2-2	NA	CATSRERGESGELFF	TGTGCCACCAGCAGAGAGAGGGGGGAGTCCGGGGAGCTGTTTTTT
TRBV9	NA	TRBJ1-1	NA	CASSPGQGMSNTEAFF	TGTGCCAGCAGTCCTGGGCAGGGAATGAGCAACACTGAAGCTTTCTTT
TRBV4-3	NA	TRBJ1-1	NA	CASSAGVPNTEAFF	TGCGCCAGCAGCGCTGGAGTACCTAACACTGAAGCTTTCTTT
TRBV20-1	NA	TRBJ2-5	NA	CSARAAGLIETQYF	TGCAGTGCTAGAGCCGCGGGGCTTATAGAGACCCAGTACTTC
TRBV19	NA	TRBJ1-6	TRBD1	CASSKQGHSPLHF	TGTGCCAGTAGTAAACAGGGGCATTCACCCCTCCACTTT
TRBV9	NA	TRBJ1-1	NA	CASSVGSGPNTEAFF	TGTGCCAGCAGCGTGGGGTCGGGGCCGAACACTGAAGCTTTCTTT